This entry concerns a single T cell receptor (beta chain). Antigen unknown. This specimen comes from a study of early T cells in non-severe SARS-CoV-2 infection. Study results and caveats: Private and CD4 specificities were missed by VDJdb matching, which favored anti-spike CD8 responses.

Via MiXCR, TCRdb re-called the 5' RACE reads, giving one row per CDR3 protein. This sample has approximately 81,000 distinct CDR3 sequences, with around 6% found just once. Sequences were obtained from whole blood. The sequence was obtained from an adult who was a healthcare worker with PCR-confirmed SARS-CoV-2 infection or an uninfected control (not recorded which).

The CDR3 loop is CASRTGVLNEKLFF. The CDR3 DNA follows: TGTGCCAGCAGGACCGGGGTACTGAATGAAAAACTGTTTTTT. The chain couples TRBV12-3 or TRBV12-4 to TRBJ1-4; D ambiguous. V shed 6 bases and J shed 5 bases, with 13 bases lying between them. This CDR3 has 14 residues.